This TCR beta chain was documented in a study of cytomegalovirus exposure and HLA in healthy donors. General study points: Presence/absence results assume similar sequencing depth per donor, which may not hold. CMV serostatus stood as the only immune exposure information on hand.

V was trimmed by 0 bases and J by 6 bases, leaving 10 bases between them. The germline V gene has CDR1 SGHRS and CDR2 YFSETQ. CDR3 length: 13 residues. Amplification used 60 Vbeta primers and 13 Jbeta primers. Method: immunoSEQ multiplex PCR; TCRdb's copy keeps in-frame clones and lacks some. The sample has about 110,000 clones, around 68% seen once. As concerns this clone: Antigen unknown.

The clonotype comes from a woman in her thirties or forties in good health and CMV-seropositive. Input material: PBMCs. The genes are TRBV5-1 and TRBJ2-7; no clear D. The chain's CDR3 is CASSLVVSGEQYF. In DNA form, the CDR3 reads TGCGCCAGCAGCTTGGTTGTTAGTGGCGAGCAGTACTTC.